This T cell receptor beta chain was sequenced in a study of T cells after yellow fever vaccination. This clonotype was recorded a few times. Its target is not known. Findings and limits, study-wide: Any FACS-sorted repertoire could hold abundant clonotypes that contaminate it from the bulk population.

The CDR3 is made up of 15 amino acids. CDR1 is SGDLS, CDR2 YYNGEE, per germline. Trimming shortened V by 5 bases and J by 3 bases, and 18 bases separated the two germline ends. TCRdb re-called the 5' RACE reads with MiXCR, one entry per CDR3 protein. The sample yields just under 600,000 distinct CDR3 sequences, about 13% seen once. The sample in question was PBMCs, obtained on the day of the yellow fever booster vaccination. This sequence joins TRBV9 and TRBJ2-7; weak D call: TRBD1 (5 bases). This receptor was taken from a man aged 25-45 years who received the YFV17D yellow fever vaccine. Written as DNA, the CDR3 is TGTGCCAGCAGGGCCCGGACACAAGGCTACTACGAGCAGTACTTC. Its protein product is CASRARTQGYYEQYF.